This entry is about one TCR beta chain. Germline V gene sequence: CDR1 MNHEY, CDR2 SMNVEV (reference sequence). The V end was cut by 7 bases, the J end by 1 base, with 2 bases between. CDR3 size: 11 residues. The entry originates in a study of shared T cell receptors in the human thymus. Libraries were prepared by immunoSEQ multiplex PCR; TCRdb keeps only in-frame clonotypes and omits some of them. The table includes more than 550,000 clones, 80% to 90% detected once. These data were also reused for a study on human thymus T cells. That paper states: The source of the thymus tissue was resections taken during corrective heart surgery. Unrelated individuals had highly overlapping thymic repertoires, as reported in related research.

This receptor was taken from a boy under two years old with a congenital heart defect. Sequences were obtained from thymocytes. This chain uses TRBV27 with TRBJ1-3, with unresolved D. This CDR3 reads CASISGNTIYF. The CDR3 nucleotides read TGTGCCAGCATATCTGGAAACACCATATATTTT.